These T cell receptor beta chains were read from a single sample in a study of T cell responses to AZD1222 COVID-19 vaccine. Sequencing was performed with immunoSEQ multiplex PCR; in TCRdb, only in-frame clones are kept and a portion is missing. The repertoire has tens of thousands of clones, 85% to 90% of them found once; the top ten carry roughly 7%. Sequenced material: peripheral blood, taken on day 0 of AZD1222 vaccination. The receptors were sampled from an adult in good health. The CDR3 runs from the conserved cysteine through the conserved F or W. D genes are given only for firm matches. Clone size is shown for a subset of rows, as once, few, many or a class of expanded clone.

-	-	TRBV28	TRBJ1-1	TGTGCCAGCAGTTTCCGCAGGGCGGTCGGGTCTGAAGCTTTCTTT	CASSFRRAVGSEAFF
once	-	TRBV2	TRBJ1-6	TGTGCCAGCATGCAGGATAATTCACCCCTCCACTTT	CASMQDNSPLHF
-	-	TRBV7-2	TRBJ1-1	TGTGCCAGCAGCTTAACCCGGGACGGTGAAGCTTTCTTT	CASSLTRDGEAFF
-	-	TRBV7-2	TRBJ2-1	TGTGCCAGCAGCTTTAGTGGGGGTCTCAACAATGAGCAGTTCTTC	CASSFSGGLNNEQFF
-	TRBD1	TRBV7-3	TRBJ1-1	TGTGCCAGCAGCTTGGACAGGGGGCCGCGACATGCTTTCTTT	CASSLDRGPRHAFF
-	-	TRBV6-1	TRBJ2-7	TGTGCCAGCAGTGAAAGTGTAGGGCGAGGCTACGAGCAGTACTTC	CASSESVGRGYEQYF
-	TRBD1	TRBV7-2	TRBJ2-7	TGTGCCAGCAGCGGACAGGTATCGGGCGAGCAGTACTTC	CASSGQVSGEQYF
-	-	TRBV7-9	TRBJ2-1	TGTGCCAGCAGGGGGAATGAGCAGTTCTTC	CASRGNEQFF
-	-	TRBV28	TRBJ1-5	TGTGCCAGCACCCCCCCGGCCATCTATCAGCCCCAGCATTTT	CASTPPAIYQPQHF
few	-	TRBV6-2/TRBV6-3	TRBJ2-2	TGTGCCAGCAGTGTACAGGACACCGGGGAGCTGTTTTTT	CASSVQDTGELFF
-	TRBD2	TRBV4-3	TRBJ2-2	TGCGCCAGCAGCCGGGGTTTGGGTAGCGGGAATACCGGGGAGCTGTTTTTT	CASSRGLGSGNTGELFF
-	-	TRBV12-3/TRBV12-4	TRBJ2-7	TGTGCCAGCAGTTGGGATACCTACGAGCAGTACTTC	CASSWDTYEQYF
-	-	TRBV18	TRBJ1-3	TGTGCCAGCTCACAGACTGGAAACACCATATATTTT	CASSQTGNTIYF
-	-	TRBV7-2	TRBJ1-5	TGTGCCAGCAGCTTAGCCTCATATCATAGCAATCAGCCCCAGCATTTT	CASSLASYHSNQPQHF
-	TRBD1	TRBV4-1	TRBJ2-7	TGCGCCAGCAGCCGGCCTGCCGGGACAGGGCGCGGCGAGCAGTACTTC	CASSRPAGTGRGEQYF
-	-	TRBV7-9	TRBJ2-7	TGTGCCAGCAGCAACCCCGGGACACATTCCTACGAGCAGTACTTC	CASSNPGTHSYEQYF
-	-	TRBV3-1/TRBV3-2	TRBJ1-4	TGTGCCAGCAGCCGTCGTAGGGAAAAACTGTTTTTT	CASSRRREKLFF
-	-	TRBV28	TRBJ1-5	TGTGCCAGCAGTTTTCGTCCTACAGGGTTTGGGGATCAGCCCCAGCATTTT	CASSFRPTGFGDQPQHF
-	-	TRBV6-5	TRBJ1-4	TGTGCCAGCGCGCGGGTTTGGGAAAAACTGTTTTTT	CASARVWEKLFF
-	-	TRBV7-7	TRBJ2-3	TGTGCCAGCAGCTTAGAGCCCAGCAATACAGCAGATACGCAGTATTTT	CASSLEPSNTADTQYF
-	-	TRBV24-1	TRBJ2-2	TGTGCCACCAGTGATTACCGTCACGCAACAGGGGAGCTGTTTTTT	CATSDYRHATGELFF
-	-	TRBV27	TRBJ2-7	TGTGCCAGTAGTGCGACGGCGGCCTACGAGCAGTACTTC	CASSATAAYEQYF
-	-	TRBV5-5	TRBJ1-2	TGTGCCAGCAGCTTGGGACAGAACTATGGCTACACCTTC	CASSLGQNYGYTF
-	-	TRBV9	TRBJ1-3	TGTGCCAGCAGCGTAGATATAAGGGGAGGGGCTGGAAACACCATATATTTT	CASSVDIRGGAGNTIYF
-	-	TRBV24-1	TRBJ2-3	TGTGCCACCAGTGATCCCCTCGGGGATACCTCAGATACGCAGTATTTT	CATSDPLGDTSDTQYF
once	-	TRBV3-1/TRBV3-2	TRBJ2-5	TGTGCCAGCAGCCGGGGGGCGGGCCAAGAGACCCAGTACTTC	CASSRGAGQETQYF
-	TRBD1	TRBV5-4	TRBJ1-3	TGTGCCAGCAGCTTTGGGGGGGGACAGAGCGCTGGAAACACCATATATTTT	CASSFGGGQSAGNTIYF
-	-	TRBV13	TRBJ2-7	TGTGCCAGCAGCTTAGGGCAGGGGAGAGGCGAGCAGTACTTC	CASSLGQGRGEQYF
-	-	TRBV19	TRBJ1-4	TGTGCCAGTAGTATATCACAAGCAACTAATGAAAAACTGTTTTTT	CASSISQATNEKLFF
-	-	TRBV29-1	TRBJ1-2	TGCAGCTCCCAGAAACAGGGAACCTGGGATGGCTACACCTTC	CSSQKQGTWDGYTF
-	-	TRBV6-5	TRBJ2-5	TGTGCCAGCAGCCAAGACGAGAAAGAGACCCAGTACTTC	CASSQDEKETQYF
once	-	TRBV11-1	TRBJ2-7	TGTGCCAGCAGCCCCAGGGAGCGGTACGAGCAGTACTTC	CASSPRERYEQYF
-	-	TRBV13	TRBJ2-3	TGTGCCAGCAGCCTGGGACCGCCTAGCACAGATACGCAGTATTTT	CASSLGPPSTDTQYF
-	-	TRBV6-2/TRBV6-3	TRBJ2-7	TGTGCCAGCAGTTACTTTCTAACGTACGAGCAGTACTTC	CASSYFLTYEQYF
-	TRBD2	TRBV5-4	TRBJ2-3	TGTGCCAGCAGCGCAGCGGGGGTCAGCACAGATACGCAGTATTTT	CASSAAGVSTDTQYF
-	-	TRBV4-1	TRBJ1-4	TGCGCCAGCAGCCACACACAGGGATTTAATGAAAAACTGTTTTTT	CASSHTQGFNEKLFF
-	-	TRBV10-2	TRBJ2-3	TGCGCCAGCAGTGCCTCTATTACGCAGTATTTT	CASSASITQYF